The 2 T cell receptor beta chains listed next were all sequenced from one sample in a study of regulatory T cells in long-lasting Graves disease. The authors built TCR beta libraries using iRepertoire HTBI primers and Arm-PCR of CDR3 regions. Via MiXCR, TCRdb re-called the multiplex PCR reads, giving one row per CDR3 protein. The sample has about 400,000 distinct CDR3 sequences, about 20% seen once. Time point: persistent/refractory GD, antithyroid drugs over 5 years with positive TRAb. After RNA was extracted from PBMCs, the TCR library was made from it. Here the sequenced sample was peripheral blood mononuclear cells (PBMCs), taken when the disease was refractory, from a patient treated with antithyroid drugs. The receptor set was obtained from a female donor with Graves disease.

The rearrangement joins TRBV6-2 or TRBV6-3 to TRBJ2-1; possibly TRBD1 for D (6 bases). Trimming took off 4 bases at V and 2 bases at J, with 12 bases between the two ends. Germline V CDR1 and CDR2: MNHEY, SVGEGT. This CDR3 contains 15 residues. CDR3 coding DNA: TGTGCCAGCAGTTCCACAGGGAACCCCTACAATGAGCAGTTCTTC. Its protein is CASSSTGNPYNEQFF.

Details on this clonotype: This may be a read error, as it is one base from a much larger clone. The rearrangement joins TRBV6-9 to TRBJ1-1; TRBD1 might be the D (5 bases). This CDR3 is 14 amino acids long. The V gene's germline CDR1 is MNHGY and CDR2 SVAAGI. In DNA form, the CDR3 reads TGTGCCGGCAGCCCGGGACCGAGGAACACTGAAGCTTTCTTT. Its translation: CAGSPGPRNTEAFF.